This T cell receptor beta chain is from a study of regulatory dendritic cells for organ transplantation. Study-level findings and limits: Mature dendritic cells appeared to drive more memory CD8+ clonal expansion than regulatory ones.

V gave up 10 bases and J gave up 1 base, with 7 bases separating them. The CDR3 extends over 11 amino acids. CDR1 and CDR2 from the germline V gene are ENHRY and SYGVKD. Sequencing was performed with immunoSEQ multiplex PCR; in TCRdb, only in-frame clones are kept and a portion is missing. This table holds about 21,000 clones, less than 90% found once. Remarks on this clone: Its target is not known.

Sorted subsets were CFSE-labeled and cultured roughly five days with allogeneic dendritic cells. Naive CD45RA+ and memory CD45RO+ CD4+ or CD8+ T cells were FACS-sorted. The rearrangement joins TRBV10-3 to TRBJ1-1, with D unclear. The TCR was taken from a human donor in good health. Sequenced sample: naive CD4+ T cells from blood cultured with dendritic cells. The subset was: CD45RA+ naive T cells. The CDR3 is CATTGNTEAFF. In DNA form, the CDR3 reads TGTGCCACCACGGGGAACACTGAAGCTTTCTTT.